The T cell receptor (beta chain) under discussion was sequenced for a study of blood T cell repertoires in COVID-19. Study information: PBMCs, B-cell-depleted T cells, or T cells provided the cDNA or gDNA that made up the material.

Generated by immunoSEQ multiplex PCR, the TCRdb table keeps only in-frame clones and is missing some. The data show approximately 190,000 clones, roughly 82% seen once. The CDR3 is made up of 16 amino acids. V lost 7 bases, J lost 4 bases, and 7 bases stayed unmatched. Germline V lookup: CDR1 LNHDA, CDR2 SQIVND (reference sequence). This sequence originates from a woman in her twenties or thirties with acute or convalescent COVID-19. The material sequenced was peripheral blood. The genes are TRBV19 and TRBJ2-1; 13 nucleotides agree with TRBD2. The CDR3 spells CASTPGTSGAYNEQFF. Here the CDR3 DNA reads TGTGCCAGTACCCCCGGGACTAGCGGGGCGTACAATGAGCAGTTCTTC.